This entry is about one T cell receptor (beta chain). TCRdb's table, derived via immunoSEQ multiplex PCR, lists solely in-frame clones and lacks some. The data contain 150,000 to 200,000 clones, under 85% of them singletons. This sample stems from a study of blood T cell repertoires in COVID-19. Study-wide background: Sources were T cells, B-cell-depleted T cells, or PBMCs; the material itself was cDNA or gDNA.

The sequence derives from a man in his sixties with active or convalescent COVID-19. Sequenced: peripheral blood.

Here the CDR3 reads CASSEGRGNQPQHF. In DNA, the CDR3 is TGTGCCAGCAGTGAGGGAAGAGGCAATCAGCCCCAGCATTTT. The chain uses TRBV7-9 and TRBJ1-5; D remains ambiguous. Germline V gives CDR1 SEHNR, CDR2 FQNEAQ (reference sequence). Deletions cut 6 bases from V and 2 bases from J, with 11 bases between. The CDR3 spans 14 residues.